These 32 T cell receptor beta chains came from one sample sequenced in a study of blood T cell repertoires in COVID-19 (dated by TCRdb to 2018 to 2021). The receptor library was made with the immunoSEQ multiplex PCR assay. In TCRdb, the immuneACCESS table is reduced to in-frame sequences with V and J assigned. These tables do not hold every clone; where another copy was compared, an unresolved V gene accounts for under half, and the others remain unexplained. The sample profile shows 120,000 or so clones; 85% of them were found once. The ten largest clones represent 25% to 30% of the sample. Sequenced: peripheral blood. These receptors all stem from a woman older than 75 with acute or convalescent COVID-19.

This rearrangement joins TRBV19 to TRBJ1-2; D unresolved. The V end was cut by 5 bases, the J end by 0 bases, with 13 bases between. The CDR3 extends over 15 amino acids. The V gene's germline CDR1 is LNHDA and CDR2 SQIVND (reference sequence). CDR3 bases: TGTGCCAGTAGTGATCGGTCACGGGCTAACTATGGCTACACCTTC. This gives the protein CASSDRSRANYGYTF.

This chain links TRBV18 with TRBJ2-5; 7 positions agree with TRBD2. Germline loops: CDR1 KGHSH, CDR2 LQKENI. J gave up 2 bases and V 4 bases, and 4 bases lay outside the gene matches. This CDR3 contains 14 residues. For the CDR3, the DNA is TGTGCCAGCTCACTACTAGCGACACAAGAGACCCAGTACTTC. It yields the protein CASSLLATQETQYF. Full variable domain (missing parts from reference TRBV18 and TRBJ2-5): NAGVMQNPRHLVRRRGQEARLRCSPMKGHSHVYWYRQLPEEGLKFMVYLQKENIIDESGMPKERFSAEFPKEGPSILRIQQVVRGDSAAYFCASSLLATQETQYFGPGTRLLVL.

This chain links TRBV5-4 with TRBJ1-2; possibly TRBD1 for D (5 bases). Germline CDR1 is SGHNT and CDR2 is YYREEE (reference sequence). The V end was cut by 3 bases, the J end by 4 bases, with 7 bases between. CDR3 length: 12 residues. This CDR3 is CASSYDSYGYTF. DNA of the CDR3: TGTGCCAGCAGCTACGACAGCTATGGCTACACCTTC. The full variable domain, with the rest looked up from reference TRBV5-4 and TRBJ1-2, is ETGVTQSPTHLIKTRGQQVTLRCSSQSGHNTVSWYQQALGQGPQFIFQYYREEENGRGNFPPRFSGLQFPNYSSELNVNALELDDSALYLCASSYDSYGYTFGSGTRLTVV.

About this clone itself: In the same sample, other DNA sequences code for this CDR3. V gene TRBV7-9 combines with J gene TRBJ1-5, with D maybe TRBD1 (5 bases). The CDR3 runs to 15 residues. Per the germline V gene, CDR1 is SEHNR and CDR2 is FQNEAQ (reference sequence). Trimming left V 1 base short and J 5 bases short, with 12 bases between. The CDR3 sequence: CASSLGAGGDQPQHF. The CDR3 DNA reads TGTGCCAGCAGCTTAGGGGCAGGAGGGGATCAGCCCCAGCATTTT.

The chain recombines TRBV19 with TRBJ1-1; D ambiguous. CDR1 and CDR2 (germline): LNHDA, SQIVND (reference sequence). The CDR3 runs to 15 residues. V shed 6 bases and J shed 5 bases, with 19 bases lying between them. The DNA of the CDR3 is TGTGCCAGTAGCCCGGAGGGAGGCCTACTAACTGAAGCTTTCTTT. The encoded protein is CASSPEGGLLTEAFF.

Only one count was recorded for this clone. CDR3 sequence: CASSQEGGRGYGYTF. The CDR3 DNA reads as TGTGCCAGCAGCCAAGAGGGGGGACGGGGATATGGCTACACCTTC. The V gene is TRBV3-1 (or the pseudogene TRBV3-2), the J gene TRBJ1-2, with a weak D call TRBD1 (5 bases). Germline V gives CDR1 LGHDT, CDR2 YNNKEL (reference sequence). Trimming took off 0 bases at V and 5 bases at J, with 13 bases between the two ends. The CDR3 sequence is 15 residues long.

The chain couples TRBV9 to TRBJ1-6; no clear D gene. The CDR3 totals 15 residues. CDR1 is SGDLS, CDR2 YYNGEE, per germline. V lost 4 bases to trimming and J lost 4 bases, with 12 bases between them. Written as DNA, the CDR3 is TGTGCCAGCAGCCCAAGCCGGGGTTATAATTCACCCCTCCACTTT. Translating it yields CASSPSRGYNSPLHF.

The CDR3 DNA reads TGTGCCAGCAGTTTAATTGGCCCGGGGGGCTCTGGCTACACCTTC. This sequence encodes CASSLIGPGGSGYTF. This chain joins TRBV28 and TRBJ1-2; D may be TRBD1 (6 bases). Trimming shortened V by 2 bases and J by 7 bases, and 17 bases separated the two germline ends. This CDR3 contains 15 residues. Germline assignment: CDR1 MDHEN and CDR2 SYDVKM.

The chain combines TRBV7-8 with TRBJ2-3, with D unresolved. Per germline, CDR1 SGHVS and CDR2 FQNEAQ. CDR3 length equals 11 residues. With 7 bases removed from V and 6 bases from J, the gap between germline ends came to 8 bases. The CDR3 loop is CASTQADTQYF. DNA of the CDR3: TGTGCCAGCACTCAAGCGGATACGCAGTATTTT.

The V call is TRBV7-2, the J call TRBJ1-6, with D unclear. Germline V gene sequence: CDR1 SGHTA, CDR2 FQGNSA. V was shortened by 0 bases and J by 14 bases, with 17 bases between the two germline ends. CDR3 length: 15 residues. CDR3 sequence: CASSLARHPKFSLHF. CDR3 DNA sequence: TGTGCCAGCAGCTTAGCGAGACATCCGAAATTTTCCCTCCACTTT.

V and J are TRBV3-1 (or the pseudogene TRBV3-2) and TRBJ1-6; tentatively, D is TRBD1 (5 bases). In germline, CDR1 is LGHDT, CDR2 YNNKEL (reference sequence). V shed 0 bases and J shed 10 bases, with 7 bases lying between them. The CDR3 sequence is 13 residues long. The CDR3 coding sequence is TGTGCCAGCAGCCAAGACGGGGGGTCACCCCTCCACTTT. Its translation is CASSQDGGSPLHF.

The chain links TRBV27 to TRBJ2-1; TRBD2 aligns across 10 bases. The ends lost 8 bases at V and 1 base at J; junction bases unmatched: 2. Germline CDR1 is MNHEY and CDR2 is SMNVEV (reference sequence). This CDR3 is built from 14 residues. CDR3 in DNA: TGTGCCAGCTGTAGCGGGGGGTCCTACAATGAGCAGTTCTTC. It is translated as CASCSGGSYNEQFF.

This chain uses TRBV12-5 with TRBJ2-7, with D tentatively TRBD2 (6 bases). With 1 base removed from V and 3 bases from J, the gap between germline ends came to 13 bases. Germline V CDR1 and CDR2: LGHNT, FRNRAP. The CDR3 is 15 residues long. The CDR3: CASGLGLAVCYEQYV. The CDR3 coding sequence is TGTGCTAGTGGTTTGGGGTTAGCGGTCTGCTACGAGCAGTACGTC.

The rearrangement links TRBV12-3 or TRBV12-4 to TRBJ1-1; D not certain. This CDR3 region has 12 residues. V lost 6 bases and J 0 bases, leaving 5 bases between the germline ends. DNA of the CDR3: TGTGCCAGCAGCCTATTGAACACTGAAGCTTTCTTT. Translated: CASSLLNTEAFF.

The chain joins TRBV29-1 to TRBJ1-3; D gene uncertain. The CDR3 loop spans 13 amino acids. The V gene lost 7 bases and the J gene lost 2 bases, with 12 bases spanning the gap. Germline CDR1 SQVTM, CDR2 ANQGSEA. Here the CDR3 reads CSALTDAGNTIYF. The CDR3 bases are TGCAGCGCACTAACTGATGCTGGAAACACCATATATTTT.

Only one count was recorded for this clone. CDR3 sequence: CASSQTGGTEAFF. CDR3 sequence (DNA): TGTGCCAGCAGCCAGACAGGGGGCACTGAAGCTTTCTTT. This chain connects TRBV11-3 to TRBJ1-1; 9 bases are a match to TRBD1. The CDR3 contains 13 residues. Looked up from germline, CDR1 is SGHNT and CDR2 is YENEEA. The trim removed 5 bases at V and 4 bases at J, leaving 2 bases unmatched. The full variable domain, with the rest looked up from reference TRBV11-3 and TRBJ1-1, is EAGVVQSPRYKIIEKKQPVAFWCNPISGHNTLYWYLQNLGQGPELLIRYENEEAVDDSQLPKDRFSAERLKGVDSTLKIQPAELGDSAVYLCASSQTGGTEAFFGQGTRLTVV.

The CDR3: CASSFQSEKLFF. CDR3 coding DNA: TGTGCCAGCAGCTTTCAGTCGGAAAAACTGTTTTTT. The J gene is TRBJ1-4, the V gene TRBV5-5, with D unclear. Trimming left V 2 bases short and J 8 bases short, with 7 bases between. Germline V lookup: CDR1 SGHKS, CDR2 YYEKEE (reference sequence). The CDR3 consists of 12 residues. Supplemented by reference TRBV5-5 and TRBJ1-4, the full variable domain reads DAGVTQSPTHLIKTRGQQVTLRCSPISGHKSVSWYQQVLGQGPQFIFQYYEKEERGRGNFPDRFSARQFPNYSSELNVNALLLGDSALYLCASSFQSEKLFFGSGTQLSVL.

This clone was counted only a few times. The V gene is TRBV5-5, the J gene TRBJ1-2; D gene unclear. CDR1 is SGHKS and CDR2 is YYEKEE in the germline V gene (reference sequence). The CDR3 length is 15 residues. Trimming shortened V by 0 bases and J by 2 bases, and 11 bases separated the two germline ends. The CDR3 DNA reads as TGTGCCAGCAGCTTGGGGCATCTTCAAAACTATGGCTACACCTTC. Its translation: CASSLGHLQNYGYTF.

This clone was detected once. The junction does not match germline at one end; this may be a read error. The chain combines TRBV7-2 with TRBJ1-6, with 9 bases aligning to TRBD1. The CDR3 sequence is 16 residues long. The V gene's germline CDR1 is SGHTA and CDR2 FQGNSA. Here the CDR3 DNA reads TGTGCCAGCAGCTTTGGGGGACAGGGTTATAGTTCACCCCTCCACTTT. Translation gives CASSFGGQGYSSPLHF. Supplemented by reference TRBV7-2 and TRBJ1-6, the full variable domain reads GAGVSQSPSNKVTEKGKDVELRCDPISGHTALYWYRQSLGQGLEFLIYFQGNSAPDKSGLPSDRFSAERTGGSVSTLTIQRTQQEDSAVYLCASSFGGQGYSSPLHFGNGTRLTVT.

The chain is built from TRBV28 and TRBJ1-5, with 7 bases matching TRBD1. The CDR3 runs to 14 residues. The germline gives CDR1 MDHEN, CDR2 SYDVKM. With 7 bases clipped from V and 7 bases from J, the junction kept 10 bases outside the gene matches. CDR3 DNA sequence: TGTGCCAGCACGGGACAGATCTCTGTCCAGCCCCAGCATTTT. Translation gives CASTGQISVQPQHF. The whole variable domain, remainder taken from reference TRBV28 and TRBJ1-5, is DVKVTQSSRYLVKRTGEKVFLECVQDMDHENMFWYRQDPGLGLRLIYFSYDVKMKEKGDIPEGYSVSREKKERFSLILESASTNQTSMYLCASTGQISVQPQHFGDGTRLSIL.

V is TRBV5-5 and J is TRBJ1-1, with TRBD1 identical over 9 bases. Germline-derived CDR1 and CDR2 are SGHKS and YYEKEE (reference sequence). This CDR3 has 16 amino acids. J lost 11 bases, V lost 4 bases, and 18 bases had no gene match. CDR3: CASSKDRDRAMRRAFF. CDR3 nucleotide sequence: TGTGCCAGCAGCAAGGACCGGGACAGGGCGATGCGTAGGGCTTTCTTT.

For the CDR3, the DNA is TGTGCCAGCAGCTTAGAGGGGGCAGGGGGCCTAAATGGCTACACCTTC. Protein sequence: CASSLEGAGGLNGYTF. The chain employs TRBV7-2 and TRBJ1-2; 8 nucleotides match TRBD1. The CDR3 length is 16 residues. V lost 1 base to trimming and J lost 6 bases; unmatched junction nucleotides: 10. Germline lookup yields CDR1 SGHTA and CDR2 FQGNSA.

The chain recombines TRBV3-1 (or the pseudogene TRBV3-2) with TRBJ1-2; 8 nucleotides align to TRBD1. With 4 bases clipped from V and 3 bases from J, the junction kept 4 bases outside the gene matches. Per germline, CDR1 LGHDT and CDR2 YNNKEL (reference sequence). This CDR3 is 14 amino acids long. The CDR3 coding sequence is TGTGCCAGCAGCCCTCCGGGACAGGACTATGGCTACACCTTC. Amino acids: CASSPPGQDYGYTF.

The chain joins TRBV5-1 to TRBJ1-1, with 10 bases identical to TRBD1. CDR1 and CDR2 from the germline V gene are SGHRS and YFSETQ. V dropped 5 bases and J dropped 3; count of bases not matched to a gene: 4. The CDR3 consists of 14 residues. The CDR3 coding sequence is TGCGCCAGCAGGGCCGGGACAGGGGACACTGAAGCTTTCTTT. The encoded protein is CASRAGTGDTEAFF.

The chain joins TRBV5-1 to TRBJ2-3, with 8 bases that match TRBD1. The germline CDR1 and CDR2 sequences are SGHRS and YFSETQ. J was trimmed by 3 bases and V by 1 base; bases with no gene match: 7. The CDR3 is made up of 16 amino acids. The CDR3 reads CASSLTGGGLTDTQYF. CDR3 DNA: TGCGCCAGCAGCTTGACAGGGGGAGGATTAACAGATACGCAGTATTTT.

The rearrangement uses TRBV7-2 and TRBJ2-3, with a possible D match to TRBD1 (5 bases). This CDR3 comprises 14 residues. The germline V and J ends were trimmed by 4 bases and 5 bases, with 13 bases remaining between them. CDR1 and CDR2 (germline): SGHTA, FQGNSA. Written as DNA, the CDR3 is TGTGCCAGCAGCTCGTTTTCAGGGATAGATACGCAGTATTTT. It yields the protein CASSSFSGIDTQYF.

The chain is built from TRBV20-1 and TRBJ2-1; D is perhaps TRBD2 (6 bases). CDR3 length: 14 amino acids. Per the germline V gene, CDR1 is DFQATT and CDR2 is SNEGSKA (reference sequence). Trimming left V 3 bases short and J 4 bases short, with 13 bases between. The CDR3 here is CSASGGAFYNEQFF. CDR3 DNA: TGCAGTGCTAGTGGCGGGGCCTTTTACAATGAGCAGTTCTTC.

The genes are TRBV7-2 and TRBJ1-2; maybe TRBD1 (5 bases). The CDR3 has 13 amino acids. Germline CDR1 is SGHTA and CDR2 is FQGNSA. V was clipped by 5 bases and J by 4 bases, with 11 bases between them. CDR3 DNA sequence: TGTGCCAGCAGCCGAGACAGCACCTATGGCTACACCTTC. Protein sequence: CASSRDSTYGYTF. The full variable domain, in which reference TRBV7-2 and TRBJ1-2 provide the parts outside the CDR3, is GAGVSQSPSNKVTEKGKDVELRCDPISGHTALYWYRQSLGQGLEFLIYFQGNSAPDKSGLPSDRFSAERTGGSVSTLTIQRTQQEDSAVYLCASSRDSTYGYTFGSGTRLTVV.

The chain couples TRBV27 to TRBJ1-1; tentative D call: TRBD1 (6 bases). Trimming took off 3 bases at V and 5 bases at J, with 13 bases between the two ends. Germline V gene sequence: CDR1 MNHEY, CDR2 SMNVEV (reference sequence). The CDR3 consists of 14 residues. The CDR3 DNA follows: TGTGCCAGCAGTTTGGAAGGGGGAGGGACTGAAGCTTTCTTT. Translated, it gives CASSLEGGGTEAFF.

This clone was counted between two and nine times. J is TRBJ1-5 and V is TRBV27; 10 nucleotides align to TRBD1. This CDR3 region has 14 residues. Trimming cost V 5 bases and J 7 bases; bases outside gene matches: 5. In germline, CDR1 is MNHEY, CDR2 SMNVEV (reference sequence). Written as DNA, the CDR3 is TGTGCCAGCAGTCCTGACAGGGGGCTCCAGCCCCAGCATTTT. Translation gives CASSPDRGLQPQHF.

The chain carries TRBV14 and TRBJ2-5; TRBD1 agrees at 7 bases. V trimming: 4 bases; J trimming: 7 bases; junction bases outside the gene matches: 9. In germline, CDR1 is SGHDN, CDR2 FVKESK. The CDR3 has 14 amino acids. CDR3 sequence reads: CASSPTGDRGTQYF. CDR3 DNA: TGTGCCAGCAGCCCTACAGGGGATCGTGGGACCCAGTACTTC.

The sample holds a few counts of this clone. The gene calls are TRBV19 and TRBJ1-1, with D possibly matching TRBD1 (6 bases). Per germline, CDR1 LNHDA and CDR2 SQIVND (reference sequence). Trimming shortened V by 5 bases and J by 10 bases, and 17 bases separated the two germline ends. CDR3 length equals 13 residues. CDR3 sequence (DNA): TGTGCCAGTAGTGGTACAGGGCCCCGGGTAGCTTTCTTT. This encodes CASSGTGPRVAFF.